This T cell receptor beta chain came from a study of cytomegalovirus exposure and HLA in healthy donors. Vbeta (60) and Jbeta (13) primers were used in the PCR. Original methodology: An analysis that came later counted tens of millions of unique TCR beta chains, around 10 million shared. Produced via immunoSEQ multiplex PCR; TCRdb's table is partial and in-frame only. That table furnishes V, J and clone size, whereas the DNA furnished D and trimming. This repertoire shows roughly 100,000 clones, about 80% found once; its top ten account for more than 3%. V gave up 4 bases and J gave up 6 bases; unmatched junction bases: 6. This CDR3 is 15 amino acids long. Germline V lookup: CDR1 MNHEY, CDR2 SVGAGI. Study observations and caveats: A later analysis by the authors found several of the most significant clusters apparently linked to common viral pathogens. Associated with HLA alleles at 0.05 false discovery rate in a later analysis were around 15,000 TCR beta sequences. Among TCR beta chains of equal frequency, HLA-associated ones were more clonally expanded in a later analysis.

In regard to this clone: Its antigen remains unidentified.

Sequenced: PBMCs. The rearrangement uses TRBV6-5 and TRBJ2-2, with 9 bases identical to TRBD1. The clonotype originates from a female donor in good health and CMV-seropositive. CDR3 region: CASSLGQGGPGELFF. CDR3 sequence (DNA): TGTGCCAGCAGTTTGGGACAGGGAGGACCCGGGGAGCTGTTTTTT.